Following are 6 T cell receptor beta chains from one sample sequenced in a study of blood T cell repertoires in COVID-19. Some clones are missing from TCRdb's copy, which holds only in-frame ones; the method was immunoSEQ multiplex PCR. The table shows hundreds of thousands of clones, with around 91% occurring only once. The sample comprised PBMCs or T cells enriched from blood (not recorded which). The source of these receptors is a middle-aged woman who had recovered from COVID-19.

The chain combines TRBV13 with TRBJ1-2, with TRBD1 matching 9 bases. The CDR3 is made up of 17 amino acids. Germline V gene sequence: CDR1 PRHDT, CDR2 FYEKMQ (reference sequence). Trimming cost V 0 bases and J 4 bases; bases outside gene matches: 9. The CDR3 DNA reads TGTGCCAGCAGCTTAGGTACTGTGGGGACAGGGCTCTATGGCTACACCTTC. It encodes CASSLGTVGTGLYGYTF. Full variable domain (remainder filled in from reference TRBV13 and TRBJ1-2): AAGVIQSPRHLIKEKRETATLKCYPIPRHDTVYWYQQGPGQDPQFLISFYEKMQSDKGSIPDRFSAQQFSDYHSELNMSSLELGDSALYFCASSLGTVGTGLYGYTFGSGTRLTVV.

V is TRBV7-8 and J is TRBJ2-5, with 8 bases lining up with TRBD2. V lost 1 base and J lost 1; bases outside the gene matches: 5. The CDR3 spans 16 residues. CDR1 and CDR2 (germline): SGHVS, FQNEAQ. CDR3 sequence reads: CASSLEAGGFQETQYF. The CDR3 nucleotides read TGTGCCAGCAGCTTAGAGGCGGGGGGATTCCAAGAGACCCAGTACTTC.

J is TRBJ1-1 and V is TRBV4-3; tentatively, D is TRBD1 (6 bases). Trimming removed 0 bases at V and 4 bases at J, with 15 bases between. The germline CDR1 and CDR2 sequences are LGHNA and YSLEER. This CDR3 has 16 amino acids. CDR3 nucleotides: TGCGCCAGCAGCCAAGACTTAGGGGGGAGGGTCACTGAAGCTTTCTTT. It translates to CASSQDLGGRVTEAFF.

The V gene is TRBV30, the J gene TRBJ2-5; 9 bases line up with TRBD2. CDR1 is GTSNPN and CDR2 is SVGIG in the germline V gene (reference sequence). V shed 4 bases, J shed 5 bases, and the junction held 14 bases outside the gene matches. The CDR3 totals 16 residues. In DNA form, the CDR3 reads TGTGCCTGGACCCCCCTGGAGGCGGGGGGGCTCGAGACCCAGTACTTC. Amino acids: CAWTPLEAGGLETQYF.

This chain uses TRBV9 with TRBJ2-5; TRBD1 matches at 7 bases. CDR1 and CDR2 (germline): SGDLS, YYNGEE. The CDR3 loop spans 15 amino acids. V gave up 2 bases and J gave up 5 bases; unmatched junction bases: 9. The chain's CDR3 is CASSVRGGARETQYF. In DNA form, the CDR3 reads TGTGCCAGCAGCGTGCGAGGGGGCGCCCGGGAGACCCAGTACTTC. Based on the CDR3 plus reference TRBV9 and TRBJ2-5, the full variable domain is DSGVTQTPKHLITATGQRVTLRCSPRSGDLSVYWYQQSLDQGLQFLIQYYNGEERAKGNILERFSAQQFPDLHSELNLSSLELGDSALYFCASSVRGGARETQYFGPGTRLLVL.

This clone has more than one count but fewer than ten. CDR3 in DNA: TGTGCCAGCAGTTACTCTCGGGAGAGCTCCTACAATGAGCAGTTCTTC. Translated: CASSYSRESSYNEQFF. The chain recombines TRBV6-2 or TRBV6-3 with TRBJ2-1, with D tentatively TRBD2 (6 bases). The V gene lost 0 bases and the J gene lost 0 bases, with 9 bases spanning the gap. This CDR3 has 16 residues. Germline loops: CDR1 MNHEY, CDR2 SVGEGT.